The 31 T cell receptor beta chains below come from one sample, sequenced in a study of blood T cell repertoires in COVID-19. TCRdb's table, derived via immunoSEQ multiplex PCR, lists solely in-frame clones and lacks some. The table includes tens of thousands of clones, around 80% detected once. The sample was peripheral blood. Receptor source: a man aged 60 to 75 with active or convalescent COVID-19.

This rearrangement joins TRBV4-2 to TRBJ2-1; the match to TRBD1 covers 8 bases. V shed 4 bases and J 0 bases; nucleotides not matched to a gene: 11. The CDR3 extends over 18 amino acids. Germline lookup yields CDR1 LGHNA and CDR2 YNFKEQ. The CDR3 loop is CASSPRTATGDSYNEQFF. In nucleotides, the CDR3 is TGTGCCAGCAGCCCCCGTACCGCGACAGGGGACTCCTACAATGAGCAGTTCTTC.

This clone appeared a few times. The chain couples TRBV7-2 to TRBJ1-6, with 8 bases that match TRBD1. Germline V gene sequence: CDR1 SGHTA, CDR2 FQGNSA. CDR3 size: 14 residues. Trimming removed 5 bases from V and 8 bases from J; junction bases left unmatched: 5. The CDR3 reads CASSQRQGHSPLHF. Here the CDR3 DNA reads TGTGCCAGCAGCCAACGACAGGGGCATTCACCCCTCCACTTT.

This clone was detected once. V usage is TRBV3-1 (or the pseudogene TRBV3-2) and J usage is TRBJ1-1; unclear D gene. Germline CDR1 LGHDT, CDR2 YNNKEL (reference sequence). This CDR3 is built from 13 residues. Trimming shortened V by 0 bases and J by 8 bases, and 10 bases separated the two germline ends. The CDR3 region has the DNA TGTGCCAGCAGCCAAGATACGAGGGCAGAAGCTTTCTTT. Its protein is CASSQDTRAEAFF.

This clone was found a few times. The rearrangement uses TRBV27 and TRBJ2-5, with 7 bases matching TRBD1. Germline-derived CDR1 and CDR2 are MNHEY and SMNVEV (reference sequence). The CDR3 runs to 12 residues. J gave up 1 base and V 8 bases, and 1 base lay outside the gene matches. The CDR3 loop is CASRDSQETQYF. CDR3 DNA: TGTGCCAGCCGGGACAGCCAAGAGACCCAGTACTTC.

There are a few counts of this clone. The J gene is TRBJ1-2, the V gene TRBV5-4, with D possibly TRBD1 on 6 matching bases. V lost 2 bases and J 4 bases, leaving 6 bases between the germline ends. The CDR3 runs to 12 residues. Per the germline V gene, CDR1 is SGHNT and CDR2 is YYREEE (reference sequence). DNA for the CDR3: TGTGCCAGCAGCTTACAGGGCTATGGCTACACCTTC. It encodes CASSLQGYGYTF. Using reference TRBV5-4 and TRBJ1-2 for the parts outside the CDR3, the full variable domain is ETGVTQSPTHLIKTRGQQVTLRCSSQSGHNTVSWYQQALGQGPQFIFQYYREEENGRGNFPPRFSGLQFPNYSSELNVNALELDDSALYLCASSLQGYGYTFGSGTRLTVV.

This clone was picked up one time. The chain links TRBV9 to TRBJ2-7; 10 bases line up with TRBD2. This CDR3 contains 15 residues. Germline CDR1 SGDLS, CDR2 YYNGEE. The V and J ends lost 4 bases and 1 base, in that order; junction bases with no gene match: 5. The CDR3 sequence: CASSLLAGNSYEQYF. In DNA, the CDR3 is TGTGCCAGCAGCTTACTAGCGGGGAATTCCTACGAGCAGTACTTC.

The genes are TRBV12-3 or TRBV12-4 and TRBJ1-1, with D perhaps matching TRBD1 (6 bases). The CDR3 sequence is 13 residues long. V was pared by 1 base and J by 8 bases, with 11 bases between. CDR3 residues: CASSLVLGGEAFF. The CDR3 coding sequence is TGTGCCAGCAGTTTAGTCCTAGGGGGAGAAGCTTTCTTT.

The chain employs TRBV5-1 and TRBJ1-2; 10 nucleotides align to TRBD1. This CDR3 has 15 amino acids. The junction had 3 bases not matched to a gene; V was cut back by 0 bases and J by 4 bases. Germline CDR1 is SGHRS and CDR2 is YFSETQ. The CDR3 spells CASSLGGQGIYGYTF. The CDR3, as DNA: TGCGCCAGCAGCTTGGGGGGACAGGGGATCTATGGCTACACCTTC.

The V call is TRBV18, the J call TRBJ1-5; D ambiguous. Germline CDR1 reads KGHSH; CDR2 reads LQKENI. The V and J ends lost 3 bases and 0 bases respectively, with 6 bases between them. The CDR3 runs to 14 residues. CDR3 loop: CASSPGFSNQPQHF. For the CDR3, the DNA is TGTGCCAGCTCACCCGGGTTTAGCAATCAGCCCCAGCATTTT.

The chain has TRBV2 and TRBJ1-5; 10 nucleotides line up with TRBD1. Trimming took 5 bases from V and 2 from J; bases not matched to a gene: 6. This CDR3 has 16 amino acids. Germline V gene lookup returns CDR1 SNHLY and CDR2 FYNNEI. CDR3 DNA: TGTGCCAGCAGTACGACAGGGGGCGCAGGCAATCAGCCCCAGCATTTT. It is translated as CASSTTGGAGNQPQHF.

This chain uses TRBV3-1 (or the pseudogene TRBV3-2) with TRBJ2-3; 13 bases line up with TRBD2. The J segment lost 5 bases and the V segment lost 0 bases, leaving 5 bases of the junction unmatched. CDR1 is LGHDT, CDR2 YNNKEL, per germline (reference sequence). The CDR3 has 17 amino acids. The CDR3 region has the DNA TGTGCCAGCAGCCAAGATATCACTAGCGGGGGGGGAGATACGCAGTATTTT. Its translation: CASSQDITSGGGDTQYF.

This clone was counted a few times. The chain combines TRBV2 with TRBJ2-2; 12 bases are shared with TRBD2. This CDR3 is 16 amino acids long. V lost 5 bases, J lost 6 bases, and 7 bases stayed unmatched. Germline CDR1 reads SNHLY; CDR2 reads FYNNEI. CDR3 sequence (DNA): TGTGCCAGCAGTCCTACTAGCGGGGGGTGGGCCGGGGAGCTGTTTTTT. Translating gives CASSPTSGGWAGELFF.

The chain combines TRBV7-2 with TRBJ2-1, with 9 positions matching TRBD1. J gave up 6 bases and V 4 bases, and 7 bases lay outside the gene matches. This CDR3 has 15 residues. Germline V gives CDR1 SGHTA, CDR2 FQGNSA. CDR3 amino acids: CASSWRLTGGNEQFF. As DNA, the CDR3 is TGTGCCAGCAGCTGGAGATTGACAGGGGGCAATGAGCAGTTCTTC.

This clone was recorded once. V and J are TRBV7-6 and TRBJ2-7; TRBD1 matches at 12 bases. The CDR3 loop spans 16 amino acids. V was clipped by 0 bases and J by 8 bases; unmatched bases: 8. Germline CDR1 SGHVS, CDR2 FNYEAQ. CDR3 region: CASSLAAGQGAHKQYF. The CDR3 DNA reads TGTGCCAGCAGCTTAGCGGCGGGACAGGGGGCGCATAAGCAGTACTTC.

The chain is built from TRBV3-1 (or the pseudogene TRBV3-2) and TRBJ2-7; D gene ambiguous. CDR1 is LGHDT and CDR2 is YNNKEL in the germline V gene (reference sequence). Trimming left V 5 bases short and J 3 bases short, with 5 bases between. CDR3 length equals 11 residues. CDR3 in DNA: TGTGCCAGCAGCTCAATCTACGAGCAGTACTTC. Amino acids: CASSSIYEQYF.

V is TRBV7-2 and J is TRBJ2-7; the match to TRBD2 covers 7 bases. The length of the CDR3 is 16 residues. The J segment lost 0 bases and the V segment lost 0 bases, leaving 5 bases of the junction unmatched. Per the germline V gene, CDR1 is SGHTA and CDR2 is FQGNSA. As DNA, the CDR3 is TGTGCCAGCAGCTTAGCTGGGGGGGGGAGCTCCTACGAGCAGTACTTC. Amino acids: CASSLAGGGSSYEQYF.

The V call is TRBV2, the J call TRBJ2-7, with TRBD2 identical over 7 bases. CDR3 size: 14 residues. J lost 2 bases, V lost 4 bases, and 5 bases had no gene match. CDR1 is SNHLY and CDR2 is FYNNEI in the germline V gene. The CDR3 DNA reads as TGTGCCAGCAGTGGCCCACGGGAGGCCTACGAGCAGTACTTC. It is translated as CASSGPREAYEQYF.

V usage is TRBV3-1 (or the pseudogene TRBV3-2) and J usage is TRBJ2-1; no clear D gene. V lost 1 base, J lost 6 bases, and 4 bases lay in between. Per germline, CDR1 LGHDT and CDR2 YNNKEL (reference sequence). The CDR3 sequence is 12 residues long. The CDR3 loop reads CASSQGSNEQFF. The CDR3 DNA sequence: TGTGCCAGCAGCCAAGGCAGCAATGAGCAGTTCTTC.

The chain links TRBV2 to TRBJ1-1; tentative D call: TRBD1 (6 bases). V was trimmed by 6 bases and J by 1 base, leaving 12 bases between them. This CDR3 has 14 amino acids. The V gene's germline CDR1 is SNHLY and CDR2 FYNNEI. CDR3 nucleotide sequence: TGTGCCAGCAGAGAGGGGGTATGGAACACTGAAGCTTTCTTT. Amino acids: CASREGVWNTEAFF.

The V and J genes are TRBV5-4 and TRBJ2-1; the match to TRBD2 covers 11 bases. The V segment lost 7 bases and the J segment 5 bases; nucleotides outside the gene matches: 14. The CDR3 consists of 17 residues. Germline V gives CDR1 SGHNT, CDR2 YYREEE (reference sequence). For the CDR3, the DNA is TGTGCCAGCTCAAACCCCGAGGGACTAGCGGACCACAATGAGCAGTTCTTC. Amino acids: CASSNPEGLADHNEQFF.

The V and J genes are TRBV3-1 (or the pseudogene TRBV3-2) and TRBJ2-1; 9 bases line up with TRBD2. The ends lost 1 base at V and 5 bases at J; junction bases unmatched: 3. Looked up from germline, CDR1 is LGHDT and CDR2 is YNNKEL (reference sequence). The CDR3 loop spans 15 amino acids. The CDR3 sequence is CASSQAAGGNNEQFF. The CDR3 nucleotides read TGTGCCAGCAGCCAAGCAGCGGGGGGCAACAATGAGCAGTTCTTC.

The chain carries TRBV9 and TRBJ2-5; no clear D gene. Between the trimmed V and J ends, which lost 1 base and 2 bases, there was a span of 9 bases. In germline, CDR1 is SGDLS, CDR2 YYNGEE. The CDR3 contains 14 residues. The CDR3 sequence is CASSVLAEQETQYF. The CDR3 DNA reads as TGTGCCAGCAGCGTACTGGCGGAACAAGAGACCCAGTACTTC.

This clone turned up a few times. The chain has TRBV18 and TRBJ1-4; D is unresolved. Trimming took off 4 bases at V and 4 bases at J, with 13 bases between the two ends. CDR3 length: 15 residues. The germline V gene encodes CDR1 KGHSH and CDR2 LQKENI. The CDR3 spells CASSLNQNINEKLFF. CDR3 sequence (DNA): TGTGCCAGCTCACTTAACCAGAATATTAATGAAAAACTGTTTTTT.

This clone was seen a single time. This chain uses TRBV29-1 with TRBJ2-3; D gene uncertain. Germline V gene data show CDR1 as SQVTM and CDR2 as ANQGSEA. The CDR3 loop spans 13 amino acids. Deletions cut 4 bases from V and 5 bases from J, with 13 bases between. The CDR3 coding sequence is TGCAGCGTTGCCCAACAGCAACGAGATACGCAGTATTTT. It is translated as CSVAQQQRDTQYF.

This clone was observed a few times. The chain recombines TRBV2 with TRBJ1-5; D call uncertain. CDR1 and CDR2 from the germline V gene are SNHLY and FYNNEI. This CDR3 contains 17 residues. V lost 6 bases and J 0 bases, leaving 18 bases between the germline ends. The CDR3 DNA follows: TGTGCCAGCAGGGAGGCCCCAGCTCCATATAGCAATCAGCCCCAGCATTTT. Translating gives CASREAPAPYSNQPQHF.

This chain connects TRBV4-2 to TRBJ2-5, with no clear D. This CDR3 spans 14 amino acids. From germline, CDR1 is LGHNA and CDR2 YNFKEQ. Between the trimmed V and J ends, which lost 0 bases and 2 bases, there was a span of 7 bases. This CDR3 is CASSQDASQETQYF. CDR3 DNA sequence: TGTGCCAGCAGCCAAGATGCCAGTCAAGAGACCCAGTACTTC.

V is TRBV2 and J is TRBJ2-7, with D possibly being TRBD2 (5 bases). Looked up from germline, CDR1 is SNHLY and CDR2 is FYNNEI. The CDR3 is 15 residues long. V was pared by 2 bases and J by 1 base, with 12 bases between. This CDR3 is CASSERGGNSYEQYF. The CDR3 nucleotides are TGTGCCAGCAGTGAACGGGGTGGGAATTCCTACGAGCAGTACTTC.

The V and J genes are TRBV5-5 and TRBJ1-2, with no clear D. The CDR3 sequence is 14 residues long. V was pared by 1 base and J by 3 bases, with 10 bases between. Germline CDR1 reads SGHKS; CDR2 reads YYEKEE (reference sequence). CDR3 loop: CASSLFRYYYGYTF. The CDR3 bases are TGTGCCAGCAGCTTGTTTCGTTACTACTATGGCTACACCTTC.

The chain joins TRBV12-3 or TRBV12-4 to TRBJ1-5; D remains ambiguous. The CDR3 extends over 12 amino acids. Trimming shortened V by 3 bases and J by 6 bases, and 6 bases separated the two germline ends. The CDR3: CASSFGSQPQHF. CDR3 sequence (DNA): TGTGCCAGCAGTTTCGGGAGTCAGCCCCAGCATTTT.

The J gene is TRBJ1-4, the V gene TRBV3-1 (or the pseudogene TRBV3-2); TRBD1 is a possible D gene (5 bases). V gave up 5 bases and J gave up 8 bases, with 15 bases separating them. This CDR3 comprises 14 residues. Looked up from germline, CDR1 is LGHDT and CDR2 is YNNKEL (reference sequence). The CDR3 DNA reads TGTGCCAGCAGCGGGGGATCCCGGGGGGAAAAACTGTTTTTT. Translating gives CASSGGSRGEKLFF.

The V gene is TRBV3-1 (or the pseudogene TRBV3-2), the J gene TRBJ2-5; possibly TRBD2 for D (5 bases). The CDR3 has 13 residues. The V gene's germline CDR1 is LGHDT and CDR2 YNNKEL (reference sequence). Trimming shortened V by 1 base and J by 3 bases, and 6 bases separated the two germline ends. CDR3: CASSQGREETQYF. DNA for the CDR3: TGTGCCAGCAGCCAAGGGCGGGAAGAGACCCAGTACTTC.